These T cell receptor beta chains were read from a single sample in a study of response to subunit inactivated influenza vaccine. TCRdb called the RT-PCR reads again in MiXCR, with one record for every CDR3 protein. The table lists about 570,000 distinct CDR3 sequences, approximately 11% of them singletons. These sequences were also reported in another study, on T cells expressing NK-cell markers.

The input for sequencing was PBMCs from blood, taken on the day of vaccination. These receptor sequences come from a man aged 45-65 years who received an inactivated influenza vaccine. The CDR3 runs from the conserved cysteine through the conserved F or W. The D gene is left open where the match is weak. Expanded clones get a size class; other rows say once, few or many, or leave the size out.

d_gene | abundance | j_gene | len | v_gene | CDR3nt | CDR3aa
. | . | TRBJ2-3 | 13 | TRBV7-2 | TGTGCCAGCAGCTTAACCGGGAAAGATACGCAGTATTTT | CASSLTGKDTQYF
. | . | TRBJ2-3 | 14 | TRBV18 | TGTGCCAGCTCCCTGCGGGCACAGGAAGATACGCAGTATTTT | CASSLRAQEDTQYF
. | many | TRBJ2-5 | 13 | TRBV5-1 | TGCGCCAGCAGCTGGCAGATCCAAGAGACCCAGTACTTC | CASSWQIQETQYF
. | few | TRBJ1-2 | 16 | TRBV5-1 | TGCGCCAGCAGCTTGACTGTTGCGGGGGCAGGCTATGGCTACACCTTC | CASSLTVAGAGYGYTF
. | . | TRBJ2-5 | 12 | TRBV7-6 | TGTGCCAGCAGGGGATTCGAGGAGACCCAGTACTTC | CASRGFEETQYF
. | few | TRBJ2-5 | 15 | TRBV6-1 | TGTGCCAGCAGTACAAGGATTGACAGACAAGAGACCCAGTACTTC | CASSTRIDRQETQYF
TRBD2 | few | TRBJ2-3 | 21 | TRBV6-2/TRBV6-3 | TGTGCCAGCAGTTACTCCCCCGGGACTAGCGGGGATAGCTCCCCCTCGGATACGCAGTATTTT | CASSYSPGTSGDSSPSDTQYF
TRBD2 | . | TRBJ2-5 | 15 | TRBV7-9 | TGTGCCAGCAGCTCACTCAGCGGGAGATGGGAGACCCAGTACTTC | CASSSLSGRWETQYF
TRBD2 | few | TRBJ2-3 | 15 | TRBV29-1 | TGCAGCGTACCCAAAGGACTAGCGGGGACAGATACGCAGTATTTT | CSVPKGLAGTDTQYF
. | few | TRBJ2-4 | 15 | TRBV12-3/TRBV12-4 | TGTGCCAGCAGTTTATTCAGGGAAGGCAAAAACATTCAGTACTTC | CASSLFREGKNIQYF
. | . | TRBJ2-7 | 14 | TRBV12-3/TRBV12-4 | TGTGCCAGCAGCTGGAAAGGAACAGGTGTCGAGCAGTACTTC | CASSWKGTGVEQYF
. | . | TRBJ2-7 | 16 | TRBV7-2 | TGTGCCAGCAGCTTAGCGTCCGGCGGGGTAGTGTACGAGCAGTACTTC | CASSLASGGVVYEQYF
. | few | TRBJ1-6 | 17 | TRBV28 | TGTGCCAGCAGTTTACTACAGCTACTAGTGGATAATTCACCCCTCCACTTT | CASSLLQLLVDNSPLHF
. | . | TRBJ2-5 | 12 | TRBV30 | TGTGCCTGGACTAGTAACCAAGAGACCCAGTACTTC | CAWTSNQETQYF
. | many | TRBJ2-7 | 14 | TRBV20-1 | TGCAGTGCTCCCAACGTCCGGGGGCACTACGAGCAGTACTTC | CSAPNVRGHYEQYF
TRBD1 | many | TRBJ1-1 | 11 | TRBV29-1 | TGCAGCGGACAGGGGGCCGCTGAAGCTTTCTTT | CSGQGAAEAFF
. | many | TRBJ1-1 | 14 | TRBV7-9 | TGTGCCAGCAGCTTACTGGGGTCGGACACTGAAGCTTTCTTT | CASSLLGSDTEAFF
. | . | TRBJ2-3 | 14 | TRBV30 | TGTGCCCGGGGACGGTTTGGGCAAGCAGATACGCAGTATTTT | CARGRFGQADTQYF